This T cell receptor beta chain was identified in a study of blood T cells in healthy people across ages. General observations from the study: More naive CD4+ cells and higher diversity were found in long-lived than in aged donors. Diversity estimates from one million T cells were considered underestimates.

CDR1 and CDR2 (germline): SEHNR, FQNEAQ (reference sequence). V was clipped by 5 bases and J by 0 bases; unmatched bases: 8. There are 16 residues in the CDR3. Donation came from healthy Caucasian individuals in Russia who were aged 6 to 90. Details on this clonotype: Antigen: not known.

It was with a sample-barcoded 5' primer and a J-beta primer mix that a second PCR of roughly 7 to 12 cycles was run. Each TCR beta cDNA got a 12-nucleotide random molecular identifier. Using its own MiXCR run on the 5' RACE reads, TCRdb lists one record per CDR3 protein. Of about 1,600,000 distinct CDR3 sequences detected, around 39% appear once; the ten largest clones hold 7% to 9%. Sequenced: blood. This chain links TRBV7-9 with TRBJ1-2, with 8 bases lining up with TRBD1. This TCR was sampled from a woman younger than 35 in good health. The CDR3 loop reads CASSPRQGIPNYGYTF. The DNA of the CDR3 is TGTGCCAGCAGCCCAAGACAGGGGATCCCTAACTATGGCTACACCTTC.